The 17 T cell receptor beta chains listed next were all sequenced from one sample in a study of technical replicates of blood from a handful of donors. Clones were sequenced by immunoSEQ multiplex PCR, and TCRdb holds only the in-frame ones, with some missing. The sample lists roughly 97,000 clones, approximately 96% seen once, with 0.3% to 0.45% in the top ten. The sequenced sample consisted of T cells isolated from PBMCs. The source is a human donor in good health.

The chain employs TRBV6-5 and TRBJ2-7; 9 bases are shared with TRBD1. This CDR3 contains 14 residues. From germline, CDR1 is MNHEY and CDR2 SVGAGI. The ends lost 6 bases at V and 5 bases at J; junction bases unmatched: 8. Here the CDR3 DNA reads TGTGCCAGCAGGGCGAGACAGGGGGTCAACGAGCAGTACTTC. Its protein is CASRARQGVNEQYF.

The chain links TRBV28 to TRBJ1-2; the D is unclear. The CDR3 is 14 residues long. V was trimmed by 3 bases and J by 5 bases, leaving 13 bases between them. Looked up from germline, CDR1 is MDHEN and CDR2 is SYDVKM. CDR3 sequence reads: CASSFNSVRYGYTF. DNA for the CDR3: TGTGCCAGCAGTTTTAATTCGGTCCGATATGGCTACACCTTC.

The chain combines TRBV5-1 with TRBJ2-2; 8 nucleotides agree with TRBD1. The CDR3 is 14 amino acids. J was trimmed by 5 bases and V by 5 bases; bases with no gene match: 5. Germline values: CDR1 SGHRS, CDR2 YFSETQ. The CDR3 protein is CASRRTGRTGELFF. CDR3 DNA sequence: TGCGCCAGCAGACGGACAGGGAGGACCGGGGAGCTGTTTTTT.

The gene calls are TRBV30 and TRBJ1-5, with 9 nucleotides matching TRBD1. This CDR3 has 13 residues. Germline CDR1 GTSNPN, CDR2 SVGIG (reference sequence). Losses at the gene ends were 7 bases for V and 1 base for J; bases not matched to a gene: 2. CDR3 DNA: TGTGCCTCGGGACAGGGAAGCAATCAGCCCCAGCATTTT. It specifies CASGQGSNQPQHF.

CDR3 residues: CAINRDSYYEQYF. The DNA of the CDR3 is TGTGCCATCAATAGGGACAGCTACTACGAGCAGTACTTC. The chain combines TRBV10-3 with TRBJ2-7; 7 bases fit TRBD1. The length of the CDR3 is 13 residues. V trimming: 7 bases; J trimming: 3 bases; junction bases outside the gene matches: 6. Germline lookup yields CDR1 ENHRY and CDR2 SYGVKD.

This chain connects TRBV19 to TRBJ2-5; 10 positions agree with TRBD2. Germline V CDR1 and CDR2: LNHDA, SQIVND (reference sequence). After removal of 7 bases from V and 7 bases from J, the junction contained 15 bases not matched to a gene. This CDR3 comprises 16 residues. Here the CDR3 reads CASKEREGTPETTQYF. The CDR3 coding sequence is TGTGCCAGTAAAGAGCGGGAGGGCACTCCTGAAACGACCCAGTACTTC.

The chain joins TRBV18 to TRBJ1-1; 9 nucleotides line up with TRBD1. The CDR3 extends over 14 amino acids. The trim removed 2 bases at V and 3 bases at J, leaving 1 base unmatched. CDR1 is KGHSH, CDR2 LQKENI, per germline. CDR3 residues: CASSPRDRDTEAFF. In DNA form, the CDR3 reads TGTGCCAGCTCACCAAGGGACAGGGACACTGAAGCTTTCTTT.

J is TRBJ2-7 and V is TRBV7-9; TRBD2 agrees at 10 bases. The CDR3 totals 17 residues. V lost 5 bases to trimming and J lost 2 bases; unmatched junction nucleotides: 12. Germline V gene sequence: CDR1 SEHNR, CDR2 FQNEAQ (reference sequence). The CDR3 nucleotides read TGTGCCAGCAGCCGCAGCGGGAGGGCCATCGAGGCCTACGAGCAGTACTTC. Encoded protein: CASSRSGRAIEAYEQYF.

This chain links TRBV27 with TRBJ2-5; 12 positions match TRBD1. The CDR3 consists of 15 residues. V shed 7 bases, J shed 5 bases, and the junction held 8 bases outside the gene matches. Germline V gene lookup returns CDR1 MNHEY and CDR2 SMNVEV (reference sequence). The CDR3 loop reads CASTSGTGGGETQYF. In DNA, the CDR3 is TGTGCCAGCACCTCTGGGACAGGGGGCGGTGAGACCCAGTACTTC.

This clone was found once. V and J are TRBV5-1 and TRBJ1-2, with 7 bases matching TRBD1. Germline V CDR1 and CDR2: SGHRS, YFSETQ. CDR3 length: 19 residues. Germline trimming cut 4 bases from V and 4 bases from J; bases unmatched to any gene: 22. This CDR3 is CASSLQTSGTATNSYGYTF. In DNA, the CDR3 is TGCGCCAGCAGCCTACAAACTTCCGGGACAGCCACCAACAGCTATGGCTACACCTTC. Supplemented by reference TRBV5-1 and TRBJ1-2, the full variable domain reads KAGVTQTPRYLIKTRGQQVTLSCSPISGHRSVSWYQQTPGQGLQFLFEYFSETQRNKGNFPGRFSGRQFSNSRSEMNVSTLELGDSALYLCASSLQTSGTATNSYGYTFGSGTRLTVV.

The J gene is TRBJ1-1, the V gene TRBV11-2, with 9 positions matching TRBD1. The germline V gene has CDR1 SGHAT and CDR2 FQNNGV. After removal of 1 base from V and 1 base from J, the junction contained 1 base not matched to a gene. This CDR3 has 15 amino acids. The CDR3: CASSLGGQGNTEAFF. CDR3 coding DNA: TGTGCCAGCAGCTTAGGGGGACAGGGGAACACTGAAGCTTTCTTT.

V and J are TRBV30 and TRBJ1-2, with 10 bases matching TRBD1. V lost 7 bases, J lost 6 bases, and 8 bases stayed unmatched. This CDR3 is built from 13 residues. The germline gives CDR1 GTSNPN, CDR2 SVGIG (reference sequence). In DNA form, the CDR3 reads TGTGCCTTATCCTCCGGGACAGGGGATGGCTACACCTTC. It specifies CALSSGTGDGYTF.

The chain employs TRBV28 and TRBJ1-2; D is undetermined. Germline V gene data show CDR1 as MDHEN and CDR2 as SYDVKM. Trimming pared 5 bases from V and 4 bases from J, leaving 17 bases between. The CDR3 covers 15 residues. CDR3 DNA sequence: TGTGCCAGCAGTCCCCTAGAAGAAGTACCCTATGGCTACACCTTC. Translation gives CASSPLEEVPYGYTF.

This clone appeared once. This chain joins TRBV9 and TRBJ1-1, with D possibly being TRBD1 (6 bases). V lost 7 bases to trimming and J lost 1 base, with 11 bases between them. This CDR3 has 13 amino acids. Germline CDR1 and CDR2: SGDLS and YYNGEE. The CDR3 sequence is CASHGQTNTEAFF. The CDR3 bases are TGTGCCAGCCATGGACAGACGAACACTGAAGCTTTCTTT.

This chain uses TRBV4-3 with TRBJ1-2; possibly TRBD1 for D (5 bases). The CDR3 has 12 amino acids. Trimming took off 0 bases at V and 7 bases at J, with 6 bases between the two ends. Germline lookup yields CDR1 LGHNA and CDR2 YSLEER. CDR3 bases: TGCGCCAGCAGCCAAGAGGGGGGTGGCTACACCTTC. It is translated as CASSQEGGGYTF.

The rearrangement joins TRBV28 to TRBJ2-7, with D hard to call. V dropped 3 bases and J dropped 6 bases, with 9 bases sitting between them. Germline V lookup: CDR1 MDHEN, CDR2 SYDVKM. The CDR3 has 12 amino acids. DNA of the CDR3: TGTGCCAGCAGTTTGGGCCAAAGCGAGCAGTACTTC. It specifies CASSLGQSEQYF.

This chain joins TRBV29-1 and TRBJ2-6; 8 nucleotides match TRBD1. The length of the CDR3 is 14 residues. Germline lookup yields CDR1 SQVTM and CDR2 ANQGSEA. V shed 6 bases and J 5 bases; nucleotides not matched to a gene: 6. Here the CDR3 reads CSVRQGMRANVLTF. CDR3 coding DNA: TGCAGCGTGAGACAGGGGATGCGGGCCAACGTCCTGACTTTC.